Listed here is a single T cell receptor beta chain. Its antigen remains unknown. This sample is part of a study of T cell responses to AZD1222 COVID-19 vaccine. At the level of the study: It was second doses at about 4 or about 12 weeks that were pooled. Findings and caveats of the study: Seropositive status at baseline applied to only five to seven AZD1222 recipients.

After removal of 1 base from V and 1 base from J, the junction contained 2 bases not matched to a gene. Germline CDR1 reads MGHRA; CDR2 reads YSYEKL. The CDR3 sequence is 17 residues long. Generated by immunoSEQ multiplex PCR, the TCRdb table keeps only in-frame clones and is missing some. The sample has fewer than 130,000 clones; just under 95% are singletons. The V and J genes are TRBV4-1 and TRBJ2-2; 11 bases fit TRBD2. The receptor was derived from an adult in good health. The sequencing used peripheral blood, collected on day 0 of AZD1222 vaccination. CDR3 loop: CASSQVGLAVNTGELFF. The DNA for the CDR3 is TGCGCCAGCAGCCAAGTGGGACTAGCGGTGAACACCGGGGAGCTGTTTTTT.